Below, 9 T cell receptor beta chains from the same sample are listed, as sequenced in a study of cytomegalovirus exposure and HLA in healthy donors. Researchers ran the PCR with 60 Vbeta and 13 Jbeta primers. Generated by immunoSEQ multiplex PCR, the TCRdb table keeps only in-frame clones and is missing some. The data contain about 100,000 clones, approximately 80% of them singletons. Sequenced material: PBMCs. The source is a woman in her seventies in good health and CMV-seropositive.

The chain has TRBV7-2 and TRBJ1-2; 8 bases agree with TRBD1. The CDR3 sequence is 13 residues long. From germline, CDR1 is SGHTA and CDR2 FQGNSA. After removal of 5 bases from V and 7 bases from J, the junction contained 6 bases not matched to a gene. CDR3: CASSQTGVGGYTF. The CDR3 DNA reads TGTGCCAGCAGCCAGACAGGGGTTGGTGGCTACACCTTC.

The chain combines TRBV5-4 with TRBJ1-2; D gene uncertain. Between the trimmed V and J ends, which lost 0 bases and 1 base, there was a span of 4 bases. CDR3 size: 13 residues. Looked up from germline, CDR1 is SGHNT and CDR2 is YYREEE (reference sequence). The CDR3 protein is CASSLDSNYGYTF. The CDR3 DNA reads as TGTGCCAGCAGCTTGGACAGTAACTATGGCTACACCTTC.

V gene TRBV10-3 combines with J gene TRBJ1-3; the D gene is possibly TRBD1 (6 bases). The CDR3 contains 15 residues. Looked up from germline, CDR1 is ENHRY and CDR2 is SYGVKD. V dropped 3 bases and J dropped 4 bases, with 13 bases sitting between them. CDR3: CAISDVLGAGNTIYF. Written as DNA, the CDR3 is TGTGCCATCAGTGATGTTCTGGGGGCCGGAAACACCATATATTTT.

The V gene is TRBV4-2, the J gene TRBJ2-1; 7 positions match TRBD2. With V trimmed by 0 bases and J by 9 bases, 11 bases remained unmatched. From germline, CDR1 is LGHNA and CDR2 YNFKEQ. The CDR3 totals 16 residues. The chain's CDR3 is CASSQDSWTGGGEQFF. The CDR3 DNA reads TGTGCCAGCAGCCAAGATAGCTGGACGGGAGGCGGTGAGCAGTTCTTC.

The CDR3 bases are TGTGCCTGGGCGGGGGCAGAGACCCAGTACTTC. Protein product: CAWAGAETQYF. The chain has TRBV30 and TRBJ2-5; a weak D match, TRBD2 (7 bases). This CDR3 spans 11 amino acids. Germline loops: CDR1 GTSNPN, CDR2 SVGIG (reference sequence). V lost 5 bases, J lost 4 bases, and 8 bases lay in between.

The V and J genes are TRBV9 and TRBJ1-6, with unresolved D. The CDR3 has 17 amino acids. Trimming removed 1 base from V and 8 bases from J, with 19 bases in between. Looked up from germline, CDR1 is SGDLS and CDR2 is YYNGEE. The CDR3 coding sequence is TGTGCCAGCAGCGTAATAGGGAGGCCCCAGCTCCATTCACCCCTCCACTTT. Translation: CASSVIGRPQLHSPLHF.

Notes on this clone: An end of the junction differs from the germline gene, which may be a read error. V is TRBV7-9 and J is TRBJ1-4, with D possibly TRBD1 on 5 matching bases. The CDR3 length is 16 residues. Germline V gives CDR1 SEHNR, CDR2 FQNEAQ (reference sequence). The CDR3 spells CSSSLGTDTPNEKLFF. DNA of the CDR3: TGTTCCAGCAGCTTAGGGACGGACACCCCTAATGAAAAACTGTTTTTT.

The gene calls are TRBV5-1 and TRBJ2-7; TRBD2 aligns across 12 bases. Germline CDR1 and CDR2: SGHRS and YFSETQ. Losses at the gene ends were 0 bases for V and 2 bases for J; bases not matched to a gene: 3. This CDR3 region has 16 residues. CDR3 DNA sequence: TGCGCCAGCAGCTTGGCAAGGACTAGCGGGACCTACGAGCAGTACTTC. Residues: CASSLARTSGTYEQYF.

DNA for the CDR3: TGTGCCAGCAGTTACTTCCGGACAGCTGAGGGGCCCCAGCATTTT. Amino acid sequence: CASSYFRTAEGPQHF. The chain employs TRBV6-6 and TRBJ1-5; D may be TRBD1 (6 bases). Germline CDR1 reads MNHNY; CDR2 reads SVGAGI (reference sequence). V lost 1 base, J lost 9 bases, and 16 bases lay in between. This CDR3 region has 15 residues.